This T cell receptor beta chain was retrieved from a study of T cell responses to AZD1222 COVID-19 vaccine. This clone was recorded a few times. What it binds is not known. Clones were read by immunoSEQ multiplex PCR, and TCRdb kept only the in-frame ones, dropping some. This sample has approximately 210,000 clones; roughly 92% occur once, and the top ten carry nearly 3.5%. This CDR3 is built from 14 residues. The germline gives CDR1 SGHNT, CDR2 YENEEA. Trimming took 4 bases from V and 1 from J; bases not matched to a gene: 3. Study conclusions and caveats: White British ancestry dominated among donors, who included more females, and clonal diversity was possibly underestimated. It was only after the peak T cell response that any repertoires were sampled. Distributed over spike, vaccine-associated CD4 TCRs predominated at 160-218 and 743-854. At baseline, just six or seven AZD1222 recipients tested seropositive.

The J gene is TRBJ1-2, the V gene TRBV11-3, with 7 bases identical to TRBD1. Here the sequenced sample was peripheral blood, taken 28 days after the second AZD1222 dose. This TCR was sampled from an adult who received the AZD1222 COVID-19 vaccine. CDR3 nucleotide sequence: TGTGCCAGCAGCTCCGGACAGGATAACTATGGCTACACCTTC. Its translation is CASSSGQDNYGYTF.